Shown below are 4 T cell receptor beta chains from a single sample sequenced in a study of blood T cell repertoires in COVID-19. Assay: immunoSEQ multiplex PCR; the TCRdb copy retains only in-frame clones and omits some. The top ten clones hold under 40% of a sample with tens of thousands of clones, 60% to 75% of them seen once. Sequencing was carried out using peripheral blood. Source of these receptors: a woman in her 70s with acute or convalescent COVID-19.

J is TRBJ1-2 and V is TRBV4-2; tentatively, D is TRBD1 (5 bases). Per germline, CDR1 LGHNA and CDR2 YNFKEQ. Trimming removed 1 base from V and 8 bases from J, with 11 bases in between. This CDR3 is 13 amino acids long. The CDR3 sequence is CASSQGTTEGYTF. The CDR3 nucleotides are TGTGCCAGCAGCCAAGGGACAACGGAGGGCTACACCTTC.

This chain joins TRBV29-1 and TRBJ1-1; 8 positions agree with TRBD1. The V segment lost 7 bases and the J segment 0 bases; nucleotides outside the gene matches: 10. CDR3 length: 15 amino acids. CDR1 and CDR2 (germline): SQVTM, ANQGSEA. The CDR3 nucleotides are TGCAGCGGCACCAGACAGGGGTCTATGAACACTGAAGCTTTCTTT. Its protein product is CSGTRQGSMNTEAFF.

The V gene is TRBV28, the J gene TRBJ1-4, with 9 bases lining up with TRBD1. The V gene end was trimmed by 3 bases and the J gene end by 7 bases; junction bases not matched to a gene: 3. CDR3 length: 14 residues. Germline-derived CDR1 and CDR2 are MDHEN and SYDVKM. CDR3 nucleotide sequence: TGTGCCAGCAGTTTTCGACAGGGGGTTGAAAAACTGTTTTTT. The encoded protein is CASSFRQGVEKLFF.

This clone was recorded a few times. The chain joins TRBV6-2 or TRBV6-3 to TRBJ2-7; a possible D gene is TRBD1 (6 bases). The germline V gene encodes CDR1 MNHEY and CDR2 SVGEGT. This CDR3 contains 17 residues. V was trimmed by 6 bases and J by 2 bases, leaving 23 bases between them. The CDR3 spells CASSLPNRAISAYEQYF. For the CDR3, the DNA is TGTGCCAGCAGCTTACCGAACAGGGCAATTTCAGCCTACGAGCAGTACTTC.